This T cell receptor (beta chain) emerged from a study of T cell responses to AZD1222 COVID-19 vaccine. This CDR3 region has 14 residues. CDR1 and CDR2 from the germline V gene are SGHRS and YFSETQ. The J segment lost 2 bases and the V segment lost 7 bases, leaving 4 bases of the junction unmatched. Findings and limits, study-wide: Spike-spanning, vaccine-associated CD4 TCRs were dominant at 160-218 and 743-854. Among the donors, most were white British and more were female, and clonal diversity was possibly underestimated. Repertoire sampling happened only post peak T cell response.

Using immunoSEQ multiplex PCR, the repertoire was profiled, and TCRdb retains in-frame clones only, with some absent. The repertoire holds 150,000 to 200,000 clones, 90% seen once, with approximately 6.2% in the top ten. Turning to this clone: Antigen unknown.

The V call is TRBV5-1, the J call TRBJ2-2; 8 bases align to TRBD2. The sequenced sample was peripheral blood, obtained 28 days after the second AZD1222 dose. The clonotype was recovered from an adult who received the AZD1222 COVID-19 vaccine. CDR3 bases: TGCGCCAGCCATTGGACTAGCAACACCGGGGAGCTGTTTTTT. As protein: CASHWTSNTGELFF.